In its sample, the clone carrying this TCR beta chain was seen a few times. What it recognizes is unknown. This record belongs to a study of T cell repertoires in cytomegalovirus infection. Study in general: Indications came from public TCR beta signatures; they pointed to CMV infection and to a matching HLA type.

This CDR3 is 15 amino acids long. Germline-derived CDR1 and CDR2 are DFQATT and SNEGSKA (reference sequence). Losses at the gene ends were 0 bases for V and 3 bases for J; bases not matched to a gene: 8. One entry per CDR3 protein, called by TCRdb with MiXCR from the reads. Of 700,000 to 950,000 distinct CDR3 sequences in the sample, about 33% were seen once. This receptor was taken from a human donor in good health (CMV status not recorded). Some clones in this sample may be carry-over from other donors' samples. This sample comprised cultured CD8+ T cells from PBMCs, obtained from culture after CMV antigen stimulation. The chain combines TRBV20-1 with TRBJ2-7; TRBD2 matches 7 bases. The CDR3 is CSARDPGGRLYEQYF. CDR3 nucleotides: TGCAGTGCTAGAGATCCGGGGGGTCGCCTCTACGAGCAGTACTTC.